This record looks at one TCR beta chain sequence and its context. The V gene's germline CDR1 is SGHTA and CDR2 FQGNSA. The CDR3 sequence is 17 residues long. V was pared by 4 bases and J by 2 bases, with 8 bases of the junction left unmatched. Some clones are missing from TCRdb's copy, which holds only in-frame ones; the method was immunoSEQ multiplex PCR. The table has about 480,000 clones, 88% seen once. This record comes from a study of blood T cell repertoires in COVID-19. Cohort allocation depended upon clinical history that participants reported. This chain joins TRBV7-2 and TRBJ2-7, with 13 bases that match TRBD2. The specimen was PBMCs or T cells enriched from blood (not recorded which). The receptor was isolated from a woman aged 40 to 49 who had recovered from COVID-19. The CDR3 coding sequence is TGTGCCAGCAGCTCCCGGACTAGCGGGAGTCTAGCCTACGAGCAGTACTTC. It specifies CASSSRTSGSLAYEQYF.